A selection of T cell receptor beta chains follows, all from one sample in a study of T cell responses to AZD1222 COVID-19 vaccine. Measured with immunoSEQ multiplex PCR; TCRdb has only the in-frame clones, and not every one. The sample lists under 95,000 clones, 90% occurring once. The sample here was peripheral blood, taken on day 0 of AZD1222 vaccination. The receptors here all came from an adult in good health. Both conserved end residues are part of each CDR3. A D gene is named only where the DNA matches it firmly. Clone size is given for some rows only: seen once, a few or many times, or a class if the clone is expanded.

d_gene: TRBD2; abundance: NA; j_gene: TRBJ2-5; v_gene: TRBV11-2; CDR3aa: CASSHSGGGSQETQYF; CDR3nt: TGTGCCAGCAGCCACAGTGGCGGGGGGTCCCAAGAGACCCAGTACTTC
d_gene: NA; abundance: NA; j_gene: TRBJ1-1; v_gene: TRBV5-1; CDR3aa: CASRVQGSVGGTEAFF; CDR3nt: TGCGCCAGCAGGGTACAGGGCTCCGTGGGAGGCACTGAAGCTTTCTTT
d_gene: TRBD1; abundance: NA; j_gene: TRBJ1-5; v_gene: TRBV27; CDR3aa: CASSLQGTHQPQHF; CDR3nt: TGTGCCAGCAGTCTACAGGGGACCCATCAGCCCCAGCATTTT
d_gene: NA; abundance: NA; j_gene: TRBJ2-5; v_gene: TRBV20-1; CDR3aa: CSASKLGLQETQYF; CDR3nt: TGCAGTGCTAGTAAGTTGGGACTCCAAGAGACCCAGTACTTC
d_gene: NA; abundance: once; j_gene: TRBJ2-7; v_gene: TRBV12-3/TRBV12-4; CDR3aa: CASSITGREQYF; CDR3nt: TGTGCCAGCAGTATCACAGGGAGGGAGCAGTACTTC
d_gene: NA; abundance: NA; j_gene: TRBJ1-1; v_gene: TRBV18; CDR3aa: CASSLHREGDTEAFF; CDR3nt: TGTGCCAGCTCACTACACAGGGAAGGGGACACTGAAGCTTTCTTT
d_gene: TRBD1; abundance: NA; j_gene: TRBJ1-2; v_gene: TRBV5-4; CDR3aa: CASSSRQGYSGYTF; CDR3nt: TGTGCCAGCAGCTCCCGACAGGGGTATAGTGGCTACACCTTC
d_gene: NA; abundance: NA; j_gene: TRBJ1-1; v_gene: TRBV5-4; CDR3aa: CASSRTSAEAFF; CDR3nt: TGTGCCAGCAGCCGGACCTCAGCTGAAGCTTTCTTT
d_gene: TRBD1; abundance: NA; j_gene: TRBJ1-3; v_gene: TRBV3-1/TRBV3-2; CDR3aa: CASSPQGGPGNTIYF; CDR3nt: TGTGCCAGCAGCCCCCAGGGGGGTCCTGGAAACACCATATATTTT
d_gene: TRBD1; abundance: NA; j_gene: TRBJ2-5; v_gene: TRBV7-7; CDR3aa: CASSFTGTGTETQYF; CDR3nt: TGTGCTAGCAGCTTTACCGGGACAGGGACGGAGACCCAGTACTTC
d_gene: NA; abundance: NA; j_gene: TRBJ2-2; v_gene: TRBV5-4; CDR3aa: CASSLEGVIGELFF; CDR3nt: TGTGCCAGCAGCTTAGAAGGGGTTATCGGGGAGCTGTTTTTT
d_gene: TRBD1; abundance: few; j_gene: TRBJ1-2; v_gene: TRBV27; CDR3aa: CASSLSRGRNGYTF; CDR3nt: TGTGCCAGCAGTTTATCCAGGGGGCGGAATGGCTACACCTTC
d_gene: NA; abundance: NA; j_gene: TRBJ2-3; v_gene: TRBV7-3; CDR3aa: CASSPQGRVGDTQYF; CDR3nt: TGTGCCAGCAGCCCGCAGGGTCGGGTTGGGGATACGCAGTATTTT
d_gene: TRBD1; abundance: few; j_gene: TRBJ1-2; v_gene: TRBV6-2/TRBV6-3; CDR3aa: CASSSITGTGRMVGYTF; CDR3nt: TGTGCCAGCAGTTCAATTACCGGGACAGGGCGGATGGTTGGCTACACCTTC
d_gene: NA; abundance: NA; j_gene: TRBJ1-6; v_gene: TRBV7-9; CDR3aa: CASSIMNSPLHF; CDR3nt: TGTGCCAGCAGCATCATGAATTCACCCCTCCACTTT
d_gene: TRBD2; abundance: NA; j_gene: TRBJ2-1; v_gene: TRBV9; CDR3aa: CASSQSGGRGNEQFF; CDR3nt: TGTGCCAGCAGCCAGAGCGGGGGGCGGGGTAATGAGCAGTTCTTC
d_gene: NA; abundance: once; j_gene: TRBJ1-2; v_gene: TRBV27; CDR3aa: CASSLTPSPPPYGYTF; CDR3nt: TGTGCCAGCAGTTTAACCCCCTCCCCCCCGCCCTATGGCTACACCTTC
d_gene: NA; abundance: NA; j_gene: TRBJ1-5; v_gene: TRBV6-2/TRBV6-3; CDR3aa: CASSYQELEPQHF; CDR3nt: TGTGCCAGCAGTTACCAGGAGTTGGAGCCCCAGCATTTT
d_gene: NA; abundance: NA; j_gene: TRBJ1-2; v_gene: TRBV6-5; CDR3aa: CASSYRGENGYTF; CDR3nt: TGTGCCAGCAGTTACCGGGGGGAGAATGGCTACACCTTC
d_gene: NA; abundance: NA; j_gene: TRBJ2-5; v_gene: TRBV7-9; CDR3aa: CASSWVGTQYF; CDR3nt: TGTGCCAGCAGCTGGGTGGGGACCCAGTACTTC
d_gene: NA; abundance: once; j_gene: TRBJ1-2; v_gene: TRBV29-1; CDR3aa: CSANQGDGQSGYTF; CDR3nt: TGCAGCGCTAATCAAGGGGACGGTCAATCTGGCTACACCTTC
d_gene: NA; abundance: NA; j_gene: TRBJ1-5; v_gene: TRBV7-8; CDR3aa: CASSYNRARGQPQHF; CDR3nt: TGTGCCAGCAGCTACAACAGGGCACGGGGTCAGCCCCAGCATTTT
d_gene: NA; abundance: NA; j_gene: TRBJ1-6; v_gene: TRBV30; CDR3aa: CAEAGQVNSPLHF; CDR3nt: TGTGCCGAGGCGGGACAAGTAAATTCACCCCTCCACTTT
d_gene: NA; abundance: NA; j_gene: TRBJ1-1; v_gene: TRBV9; CDR3aa: CASSVLGGNTEAFF; CDR3nt: TGTGCCAGCAGCGTTTTAGGGGGGAACACTGAAGCTTTCTTT
d_gene: TRBD1; abundance: NA; j_gene: TRBJ1-1; v_gene: TRBV7-9; CDR3aa: CASSGRDSWGTEAFF; CDR3nt: TGTGCCAGCAGCGGGCGGGACAGTTGGGGCACTGAAGCTTTCTTT
d_gene: TRBD1; abundance: NA; j_gene: TRBJ1-2; v_gene: TRBV7-9; CDR3aa: CASSYRGQNYGYTF; CDR3nt: TGTGCCAGCAGCTACAGGGGGCAGAACTATGGCTACACCTTC
d_gene: TRBD1; abundance: NA; j_gene: TRBJ2-7; v_gene: TRBV18; CDR3aa: CASSLRDSEQYF; CDR3nt: TGTGCCAGCTCACTCCGGGACAGCGAGCAGTACTTC
d_gene: TRBD2; abundance: NA; j_gene: TRBJ2-5; v_gene: TRBV7-3; CDR3aa: CASSLTGLAGGIGETQYF; CDR3nt: TGTGCCAGCAGCTTAACGGGACTAGCGGGGGGAATCGGAGAGACCCAGTACTTC
d_gene: NA; abundance: NA; j_gene: TRBJ1-1; v_gene: TRBV12-3/TRBV12-4; CDR3aa: CASSLWPEAFF; CDR3nt: TGTGCCAGCAGTTTGTGGCCTGAAGCTTTCTTT
d_gene: TRBD1; abundance: NA; j_gene: TRBJ2-7; v_gene: TRBV6-5; CDR3aa: CASQGQGYEQYF; CDR3nt: TGTGCAAGTCAGGGACAGGGCTACGAGCAGTACTTC
d_gene: TRBD2; abundance: NA; j_gene: TRBJ2-7; v_gene: TRBV7-9; CDR3aa: CASSLAGVTYEQYF; CDR3nt: TGTGCCAGCAGTTTAGCGGGGGTGACCTACGAGCAGTACTTC
d_gene: NA; abundance: NA; j_gene: TRBJ1-4; v_gene: TRBV6-5; CDR3aa: CASSYASGTRNEKLFF; CDR3nt: TGTGCCAGCAGTTATGCCTCAGGCACCAGAAATGAAAAACTGTTTTTT
d_gene: TRBD1; abundance: NA; j_gene: TRBJ2-7; v_gene: TRBV12-5; CDR3aa: CASGPGQGATEQYF; CDR3nt: TGTGCTAGTGGCCCTGGACAGGGGGCGACCGAGCAGTACTTC
d_gene: TRBD1; abundance: NA; j_gene: TRBJ1-2; v_gene: TRBV11-2; CDR3aa: CASSNKGANRYGYTF; CDR3nt: TGTGCCAGCAGTAACAAGGGGGCCAACCGCTATGGCTACACCTTC
d_gene: NA; abundance: NA; j_gene: TRBJ1-2; v_gene: TRBV7-9; CDR3aa: CASSLPEQGLYGYTF; CDR3nt: TGTGCCAGCAGCTTACCGGAGCAGGGGTTGTATGGCTACACCTTC
d_gene: TRBD2; abundance: NA; j_gene: TRBJ2-1; v_gene: TRBV7-2; CDR3aa: CASRPPGGGTDNEQFF; CDR3nt: TGTGCCAGCAGACCCCCTGGGGGGGGTACAGACAATGAGCAGTTCTTC
d_gene: NA; abundance: once; j_gene: TRBJ2-2; v_gene: TRBV7-3; CDR3aa: CASSYMTGELFF; CDR3nt: TGTGCCAGCAGTTATATGACCGGGGAGCTGTTTTTT
d_gene: NA; abundance: few; j_gene: TRBJ1-2; v_gene: TRBV5-1; CDR3aa: CASSLAQAFYGYTF; CDR3nt: TGCGCCAGCAGCTTGGCTCAGGCTTTCTATGGCTACACCTTC
d_gene: NA; abundance: NA; j_gene: TRBJ2-5; v_gene: TRBV7-3; CDR3aa: CASSLTLSVLGGGGQETQYF; CDR3nt: TGTGCCAGCAGCTTAACGTTAAGTGTGCTGGGAGGGGGAGGCCAAGAGACCCAGTACTTC
d_gene: TRBD2; abundance: NA; j_gene: TRBJ2-3; v_gene: TRBV7-9; CDR3aa: CASCRRGDTDTQYF; CDR3nt: TGTGCCAGCTGCCGGCGGGGGGACACAGATACGCAGTATTTT
d_gene: NA; abundance: NA; j_gene: TRBJ1-2; v_gene: TRBV7-2; CDR3aa: CASGGWGLDGYTF; CDR3nt: TGTGCCAGCGGGGGCTGGGGACTCGATGGCTACACCTTC
d_gene: NA; abundance: NA; j_gene: TRBJ1-2; v_gene: TRBV28; CDR3aa: CASSLYIGGSYGYTF; CDR3nt: TGTGCCAGCAGTTTATATATTGGGGGATCCTATGGCTACACCTTC
d_gene: TRBD2; abundance: NA; j_gene: TRBJ2-1; v_gene: TRBV6-5; CDR3aa: CASSAGLAGYNEQFF; CDR3nt: TGTGCCAGCAGCGCGGGACTAGCGGGCTACAATGAGCAGTTCTTC
d_gene: NA; abundance: NA; j_gene: TRBJ2-5; v_gene: TRBV7-9; CDR3aa: CASSLEGVGMRTQYF; CDR3nt: TGTGCCAGCAGCTTAGAAGGGGTAGGGATGAGGACCCAGTACTTC
d_gene: TRBD2; abundance: NA; j_gene: TRBJ2-2; v_gene: TRBV5-6; CDR3aa: CASSTYAGGLPGELFF; CDR3nt: TGTGCCAGCAGCACGTACGCGGGGGGGCTCCCCGGGGAGCTGTTTTTT
d_gene: NA; abundance: NA; j_gene: TRBJ2-2; v_gene: TRBV25-1; CDR3aa: CASSEYRGPLNTGELFF; CDR3nt: TGTGCCAGCAGTGAATATCGGGGACCCCTGAACACCGGGGAGCTGTTTTTT
d_gene: TRBD1; abundance: NA; j_gene: TRBJ2-7; v_gene: TRBV7-9; CDR3aa: CASSAEGQGAHEQYF; CDR3nt: TGTGCCAGCAGCGCGGAAGGACAGGGGGCCCACGAGCAGTACTTC
d_gene: NA; abundance: NA; j_gene: TRBJ1-2; v_gene: TRBV27; CDR3aa: CASSLTITGVGYTF; CDR3nt: TGTGCCAGCAGCCTCACAATTACGGGCGTAGGCTACACCTTC
d_gene: NA; abundance: once; j_gene: TRBJ2-2; v_gene: TRBV9; CDR3aa: CASSGFGNTGELFF; CDR3nt: TGTGCCAGCAGCGGCTTCGGGAACACCGGGGAGCTGTTTTTT
d_gene: NA; abundance: NA; j_gene: TRBJ1-1; v_gene: TRBV6-2/TRBV6-3; CDR3aa: CASSPLIPGNTEAFF; CDR3nt: TGTGCCAGCAGCCCCCTTATTCCGGGGAACACTGAAGCTTTCTTT
d_gene: NA; abundance: NA; j_gene: TRBJ2-1; v_gene: TRBV9; CDR3aa: CASSVASGDGEQFF; CDR3nt: TGTGCCAGCAGCGTAGCTTCAGGGGACGGTGAGCAGTTCTTC
d_gene: TRBD1; abundance: NA; j_gene: TRBJ2-2; v_gene: TRBV7-3; CDR3aa: CASTGQGAGTGELFF; CDR3nt: TGTGCCAGCACCGGACAGGGGGCGGGTACCGGGGAGCTGTTTTTT
d_gene: NA; abundance: NA; j_gene: TRBJ2-7; v_gene: TRBV10-3; CDR3aa: CATRGGITYEQYF; CDR3nt: TGTGCCACGCGTGGGGGGATCACCTACGAGCAGTACTTC
d_gene: NA; abundance: NA; j_gene: TRBJ2-6; v_gene: TRBV9; CDR3aa: CASRPDPGSGANVLTF; CDR3nt: TGTGCCAGCAGACCTGACCCGGGCTCTGGGGCCAACGTCCTGACTTTC